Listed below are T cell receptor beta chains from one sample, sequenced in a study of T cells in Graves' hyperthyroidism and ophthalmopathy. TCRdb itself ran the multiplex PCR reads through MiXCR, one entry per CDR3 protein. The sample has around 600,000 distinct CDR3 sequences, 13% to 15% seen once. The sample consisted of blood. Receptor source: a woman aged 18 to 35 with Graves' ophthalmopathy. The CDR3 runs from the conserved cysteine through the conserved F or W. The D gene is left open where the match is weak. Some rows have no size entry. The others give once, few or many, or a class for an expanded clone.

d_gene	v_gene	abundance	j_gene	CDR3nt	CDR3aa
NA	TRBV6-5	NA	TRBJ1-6	TGTGCCAGCAGTTACTCGGCGGCAGGAGGCTCCTATAATTCACCCCTCCACTTT	CASSYSAAGGSYNSPLHF
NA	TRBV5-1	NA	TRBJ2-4	TGCGCCAGCAGCTTGACAGGGATCATTCAGTACTTC	CASSLTGIIQYF
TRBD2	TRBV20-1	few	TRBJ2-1	TGCAGTGCTAGAGGACGACTAGCGGGACGAGAGCAGTTCTTC	CSARGRLAGREQFF
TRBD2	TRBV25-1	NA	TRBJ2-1	TGTGCCAGTGGACTAGCGGGAGAACACTACAATGAGCAGTTCTTC	CASGLAGEHYNEQFF
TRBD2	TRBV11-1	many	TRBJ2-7	TGTGCCAGCAGCTTAGGGACTAGCCCCAGCGACGAGCAGTACTTC	CASSLGTSPSDEQYF
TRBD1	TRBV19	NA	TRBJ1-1	TGTGCCAGCTGGGGACAGGGTCAAGGTATGAACACTGAAGCTTTCTTT	CASWGQGQGMNTEAFF
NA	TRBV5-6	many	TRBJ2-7	TGTGCCAGCAGCAAGAAACGCGAGCAGTACTTC	CASSKKREQYF
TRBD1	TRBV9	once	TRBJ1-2	TGTGCCAGCAGCGTGGGGGGGACAGGGGGTAACTATGGCTACACCTTC	CASSVGGTGGNYGYTF
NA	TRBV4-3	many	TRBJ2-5	TGCGCCAGCAGCCAAGTAGATGGTAGGGAGACCCAGTACTTC	CASSQVDGRETQYF
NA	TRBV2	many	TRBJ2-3	TGTGCCAGCAGTGAGTTCGGCAAAGGGTTGGTCGGGAGCGGCACAGATACGCAGTATTTT	CASSEFGKGLVGSGTDTQYF
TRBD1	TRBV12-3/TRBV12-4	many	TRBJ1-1	TGTGCCAGCAGTCCCTCGGACAGGGTCGGAACTGAAGCTTTCTTT	CASSPSDRVGTEAFF
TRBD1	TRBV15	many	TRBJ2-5	TGTGCCACCAGCGGACAGGGTTCGGAGACCCAGTACTTC	CATSGQGSETQYF
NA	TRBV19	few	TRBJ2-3	TGTGCCAGTACGAACGGGTGGACAGATACGCAGTATTTT	CASTNGWTDTQYF
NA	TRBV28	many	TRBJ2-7	TGTGCCAGCAGCGATCGGGACATCGTCTACGAGCAGTACTTC	CASSDRDIVYEQYF
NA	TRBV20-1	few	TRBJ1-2	TGCAGTGCTAGCCCGACAGTAAACTATGGCTACACCTTC	CSASPTVNYGYTF
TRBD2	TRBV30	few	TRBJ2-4	TGTGCCTGGAGACGGGGGACTAGCGGGAGTTACATTCAGTACTTC	CAWRRGTSGSYIQYF
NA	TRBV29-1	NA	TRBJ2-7	TGCAGCGTTGCCGGGACCCTTAGCTCCTACGAGCAGTACTTC	CSVAGTLSSYEQYF
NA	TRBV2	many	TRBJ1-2	TGTGCCAGCAGGGAAACAGGGCCGGCTGGCTACACCTTC	CASRETGPAGYTF
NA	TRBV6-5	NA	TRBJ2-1	TGTGCCAGCAGTTACGCGGACTACAATGAGCAGTTCTTC	CASSYADYNEQFF
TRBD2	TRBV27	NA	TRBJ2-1	TGTGCCAGCAGTCCAGGGACTAGCGGGAGGATTATTGGTGAGCAGTTCTTC	CASSPGTSGRIIGEQFF
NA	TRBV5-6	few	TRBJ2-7	TGTGCCAGCAGCCTGCGGCAGGGACTCAGCTCCTACGAGCAGTACTTC	CASSLRQGLSSYEQYF
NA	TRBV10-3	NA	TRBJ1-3	TGTGCCAGCGGGCGAGGGAACACCATATATTTT	CASGRGNTIYF
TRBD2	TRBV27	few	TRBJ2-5	TGTGCCAGCCTAGGGACTAGGGGGGAGACCCAGTACTTC	CASLGTRGETQYF
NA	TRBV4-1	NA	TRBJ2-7	TGCGCCAGCAGCCAAGAGAAAAGCTCCTACGAGCAGTACTTC	CASSQEKSSYEQYF
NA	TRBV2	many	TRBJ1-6	TGTGCCAGCAGTGCTGTGGACGAGGAATCACCCCTCCACTTT	CASSAVDEESPLHF
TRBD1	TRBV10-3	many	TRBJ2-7	TGTGCCATCAGTGAGGGTGGGAGGACAGGGACCTACGAGCAGTACTTC	CAISEGGRTGTYEQYF
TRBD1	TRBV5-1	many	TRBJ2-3	TGCGCCAGCAGCCAGGACAGGGCAGATACGCAGTATTTT	CASSQDRADTQYF
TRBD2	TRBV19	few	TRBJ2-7	TGTGCCAGTAGTCCACGGACTAGCGGGGGGCTAATCGAGCAGTACTTC	CASSPRTSGGLIEQYF
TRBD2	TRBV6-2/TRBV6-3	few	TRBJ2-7	TGTGCCAGCACCTTGGGACTAGCGGCCGCCTACGAGCAGTACTTC	CASTLGLAAAYEQYF
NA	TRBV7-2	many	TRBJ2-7	TGTGCCAGCAGCCCTACAGGGACTGGGGAGCAGTACTTC	CASSPTGTGEQYF
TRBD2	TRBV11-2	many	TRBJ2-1	TGTGCCAGCAGCTTAGTCGGGGCTAGCGGGAGGGCAATTGAGCAGTTCTTC	CASSLVGASGRAIEQFF
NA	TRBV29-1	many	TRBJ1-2	TGCAGCGATACACAGGGTACGGACTATGGCTACACCTTC	CSDTQGTDYGYTF
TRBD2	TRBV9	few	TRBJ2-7	TGTGCCAGCAGCGGAGGGCCGGGACTAGTAAGGGACGAGCAGTACTTC	CASSGGPGLVRDEQYF
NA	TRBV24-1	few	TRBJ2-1	TGTGCCACCAGTGATTCAAGGAGGACAGCTTACAATGAGCAGTTCTTC	CATSDSRRTAYNEQFF
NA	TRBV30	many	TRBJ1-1	TGTGCCTGGAATGATCAGGGGACGGGGTACACTGAAGCTTTCTTT	CAWNDQGTGYTEAFF
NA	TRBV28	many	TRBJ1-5	TGTGCCAGCAGTGCGGGACTTGGCAATCAGCCCCAGCATTTT	CASSAGLGNQPQHF
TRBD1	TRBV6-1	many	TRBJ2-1	TGTGCCAGCAGCGCCCGGGACAGCCCCTACAATGAGCAGTTCTTC	CASSARDSPYNEQFF
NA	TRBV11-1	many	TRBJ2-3	TGTGCCAGCAGCTCGCTGGAAGCCGATACGCAGTATTTT	CASSSLEADTQYF
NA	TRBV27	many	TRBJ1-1	TGTGCCAGCAGTTTATCGAGAGGGAGGCCCAACACTGAAGCTTTCTTT	CASSLSRGRPNTEAFF
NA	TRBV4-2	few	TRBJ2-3	TGTGCCAGCAGCCAAGATCTGGAGGGATCAGATACGCAGTATTTT	CASSQDLEGSDTQYF